The source of this T cell receptor beta chain is a study of cytomegalovirus exposure and HLA in healthy donors. Looking at the study overall: Earlier, almost 120 million unique TCR beta sequences were recovered from roughly 200 million T cells by an analysis. General study results and limits: An assumption of roughly uniform sequencing depth across donors underlay the presence/absence analyses. A later analysis found that most CMV-associated TCR beta chains appeared HLA-restricted.

Concerning this clone itself: The antigen remains undetermined.

Both 60 Vbeta primers and 13 Jbeta primers went into the PCR. Libraries were prepared by immunoSEQ multiplex PCR; TCRdb keeps only in-frame clonotypes and omits some of them. The sample carries around 180,000 clones, 78% recorded once. This TCR derives from a woman aged 25 to 39 in good health and CMV-seropositive. Sequencing was done on a sample of PBMCs.

The CDR3 DNA is TGCGCCAGCACCCTTCTGGGACAGGGAAGAGGCGAGCAGTTCTTC. Residues: CASTLLGQGRGEQFF. The chain has TRBV5-1 and TRBJ2-1; 9 bases fit TRBD1. The germline V gene has CDR1 SGHRS and CDR2 YFSETQ. This CDR3 comprises 15 residues. Trimming at V came to 6 bases and at J to 10 bases, leaving 14 bases not matched to a gene.